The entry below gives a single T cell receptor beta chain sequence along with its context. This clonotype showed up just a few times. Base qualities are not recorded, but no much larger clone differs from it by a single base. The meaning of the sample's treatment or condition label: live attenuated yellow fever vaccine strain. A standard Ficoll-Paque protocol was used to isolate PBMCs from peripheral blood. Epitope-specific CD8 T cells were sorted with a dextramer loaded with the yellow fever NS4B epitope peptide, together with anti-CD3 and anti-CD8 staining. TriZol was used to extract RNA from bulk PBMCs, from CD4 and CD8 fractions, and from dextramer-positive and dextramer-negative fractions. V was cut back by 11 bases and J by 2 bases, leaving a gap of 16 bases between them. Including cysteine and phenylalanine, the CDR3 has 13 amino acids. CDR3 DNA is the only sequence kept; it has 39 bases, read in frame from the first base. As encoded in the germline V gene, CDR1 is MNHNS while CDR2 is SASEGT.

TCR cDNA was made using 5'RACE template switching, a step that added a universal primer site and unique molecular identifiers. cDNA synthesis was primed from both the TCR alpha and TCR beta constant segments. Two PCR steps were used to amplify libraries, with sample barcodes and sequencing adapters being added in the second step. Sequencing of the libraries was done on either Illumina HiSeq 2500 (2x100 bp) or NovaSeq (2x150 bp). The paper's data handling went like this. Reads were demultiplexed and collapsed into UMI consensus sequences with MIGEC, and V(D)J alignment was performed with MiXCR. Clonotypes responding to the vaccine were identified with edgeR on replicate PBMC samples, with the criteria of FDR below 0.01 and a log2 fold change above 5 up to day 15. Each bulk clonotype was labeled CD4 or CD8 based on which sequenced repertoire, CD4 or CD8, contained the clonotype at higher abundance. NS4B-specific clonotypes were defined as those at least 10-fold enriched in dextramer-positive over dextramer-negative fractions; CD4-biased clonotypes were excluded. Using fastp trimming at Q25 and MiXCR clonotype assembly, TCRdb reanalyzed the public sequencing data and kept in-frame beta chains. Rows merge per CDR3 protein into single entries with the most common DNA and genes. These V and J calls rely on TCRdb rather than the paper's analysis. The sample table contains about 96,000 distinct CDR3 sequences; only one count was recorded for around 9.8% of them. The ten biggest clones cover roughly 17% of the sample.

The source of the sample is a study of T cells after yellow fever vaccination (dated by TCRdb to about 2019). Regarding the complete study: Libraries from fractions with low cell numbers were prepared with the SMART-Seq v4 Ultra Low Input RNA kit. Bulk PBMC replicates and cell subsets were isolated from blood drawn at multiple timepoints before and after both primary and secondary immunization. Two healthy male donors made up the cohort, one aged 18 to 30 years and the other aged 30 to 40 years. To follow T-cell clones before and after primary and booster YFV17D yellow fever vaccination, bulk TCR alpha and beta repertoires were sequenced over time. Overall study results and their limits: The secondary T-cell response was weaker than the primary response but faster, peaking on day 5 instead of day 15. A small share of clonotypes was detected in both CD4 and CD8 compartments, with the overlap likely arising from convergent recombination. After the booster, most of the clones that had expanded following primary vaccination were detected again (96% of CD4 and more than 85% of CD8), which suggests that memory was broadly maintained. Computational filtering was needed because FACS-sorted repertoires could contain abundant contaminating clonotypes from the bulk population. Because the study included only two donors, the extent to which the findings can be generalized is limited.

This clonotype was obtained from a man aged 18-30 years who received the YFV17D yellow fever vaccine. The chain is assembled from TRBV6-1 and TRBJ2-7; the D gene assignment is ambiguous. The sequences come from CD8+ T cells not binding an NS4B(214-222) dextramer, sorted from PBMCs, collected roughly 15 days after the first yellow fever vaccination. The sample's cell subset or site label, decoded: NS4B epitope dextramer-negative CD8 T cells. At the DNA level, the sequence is TGTGCCGCAGCCGAAAGGTTAGCCTACGAGCAGTACTTC. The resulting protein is CAAAERLAYEQYF.